This T cell receptor (beta chain) was sequenced during a study of cytotoxic CD8 clonotypes in ibrutinib-treated CLL. Overall study results and limits: Collection times varied between progressing and sustained-remission patients. Baseline clonality, higher than in age-matched healthy donors, tracked circulating CD8+ T-cell counts.

Regarding this clone: Its antigen remains unidentified.

The assay was immunoSEQ multiplex PCR, and TCRdb's table has in-frame clones only and misses some. Here the sample spans 330,000 or so clones, 67% being singletons. This clonotype was sampled from a human donor with chronic lymphocytic leukemia. The sequencing here drew on PBMCs, taken after 36 months of ibrutinib treatment.

Written as DNA, the CDR3 is TGTGCCAGCAGCTCCCTCCCAGGGGGGGCTTACGAGCAGTACTTC. It encodes CASSSLPGGAYEQYF. This chain links TRBV7-3 with TRBJ2-7, with D perhaps given as TRBD1 or TRBD2 (7 bases each). This CDR3 is built from 15 residues. Germline CDR1 and CDR2: SGHTA and FQGTGA. Trimming pared 4 bases from V and 4 bases from J, leaving 17 bases between.